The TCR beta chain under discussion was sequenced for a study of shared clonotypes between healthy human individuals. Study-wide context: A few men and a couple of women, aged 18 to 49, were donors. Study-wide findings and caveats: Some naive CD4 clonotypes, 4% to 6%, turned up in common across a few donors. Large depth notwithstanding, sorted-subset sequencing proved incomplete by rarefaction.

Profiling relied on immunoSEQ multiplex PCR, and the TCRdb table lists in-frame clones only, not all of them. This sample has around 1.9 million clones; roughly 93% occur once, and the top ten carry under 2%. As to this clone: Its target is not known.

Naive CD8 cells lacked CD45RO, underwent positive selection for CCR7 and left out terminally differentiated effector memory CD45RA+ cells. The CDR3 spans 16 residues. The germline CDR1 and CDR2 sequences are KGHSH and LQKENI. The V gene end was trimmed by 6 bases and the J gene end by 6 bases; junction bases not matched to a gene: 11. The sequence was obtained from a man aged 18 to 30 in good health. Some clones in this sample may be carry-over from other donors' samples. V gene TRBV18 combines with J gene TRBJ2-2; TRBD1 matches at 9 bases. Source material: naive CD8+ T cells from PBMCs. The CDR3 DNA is TGTGCCAGCTCCAGGGACAGGGTCGGTACTCCCGGGGAGCTGTTTTTT. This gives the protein CASSRDRVGTPGELFF.